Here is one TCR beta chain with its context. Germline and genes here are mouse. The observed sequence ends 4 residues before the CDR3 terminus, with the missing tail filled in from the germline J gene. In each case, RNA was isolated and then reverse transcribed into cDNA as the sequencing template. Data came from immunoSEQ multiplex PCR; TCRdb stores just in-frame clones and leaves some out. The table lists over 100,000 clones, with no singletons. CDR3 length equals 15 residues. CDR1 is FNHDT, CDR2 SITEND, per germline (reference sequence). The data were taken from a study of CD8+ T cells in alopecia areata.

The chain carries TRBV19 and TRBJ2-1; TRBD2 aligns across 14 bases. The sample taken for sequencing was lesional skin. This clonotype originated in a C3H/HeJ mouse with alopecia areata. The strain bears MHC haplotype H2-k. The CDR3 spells CASRGLGGLKAEQFF. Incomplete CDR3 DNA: TGTGCCAGCAGGGGACTGGGGGGGCTGAAGGCT.